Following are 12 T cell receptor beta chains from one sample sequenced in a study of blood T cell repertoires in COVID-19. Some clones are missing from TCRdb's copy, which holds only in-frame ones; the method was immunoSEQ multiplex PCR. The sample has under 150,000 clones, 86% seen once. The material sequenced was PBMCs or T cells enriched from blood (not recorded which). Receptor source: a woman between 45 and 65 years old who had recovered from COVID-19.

The DNA of the CDR3 is TGTGCCAGCGGGGGACAGGAAAACATTCAGTACTTC. Translation gives CASGGQENIQYF. This chain links TRBV7-9 with TRBJ2-4, with TRBD1 identical over 8 bases. The CDR3 has 12 residues. Losses at the gene ends were 8 bases for V and 5 bases for J; bases not matched to a gene: 2. Germline lookup yields CDR1 SEHNR and CDR2 FQNEAQ (reference sequence). The complete variable domain, with remaining parts taken from reference TRBV7-9 and TRBJ2-4, reads DTGVSQNPRHKITKRGQNVTFRCDPISEHNRLYWYRQTLGQGPEFLTYFQNEAQLEKSRLLSDRFSAERPKGSFSTLEIQRTEQGDSAMYLCASGGQENIQYFGAGTRLSVL.

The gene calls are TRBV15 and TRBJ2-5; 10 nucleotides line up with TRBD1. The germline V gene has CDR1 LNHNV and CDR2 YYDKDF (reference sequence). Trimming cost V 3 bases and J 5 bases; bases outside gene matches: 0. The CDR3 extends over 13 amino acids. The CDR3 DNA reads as TGTGCCACCAGCAGGGGACAGGGGGAGACCCAGTACTTC. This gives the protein CATSRGQGETQYF.

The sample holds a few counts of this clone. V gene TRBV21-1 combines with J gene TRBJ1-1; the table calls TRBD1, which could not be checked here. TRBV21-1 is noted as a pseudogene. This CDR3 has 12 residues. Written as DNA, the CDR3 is TGTGCCAGCAGCAAAGGGGCCACTGAAGCTTTCTTT. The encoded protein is CASSKGATEAFF.

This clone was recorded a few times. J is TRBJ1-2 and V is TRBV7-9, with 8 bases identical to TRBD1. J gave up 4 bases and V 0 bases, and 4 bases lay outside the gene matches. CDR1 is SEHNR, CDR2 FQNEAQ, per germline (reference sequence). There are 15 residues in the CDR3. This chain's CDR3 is CASSLAQGASYGYTF. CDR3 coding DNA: TGTGCCAGCAGCTTAGCTCAGGGGGCGAGCTATGGCTACACCTTC.

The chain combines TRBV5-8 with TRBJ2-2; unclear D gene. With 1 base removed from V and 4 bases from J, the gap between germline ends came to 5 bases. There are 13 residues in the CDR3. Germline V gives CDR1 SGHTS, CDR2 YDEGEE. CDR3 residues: CASSLYGTGELFF. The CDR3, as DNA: TGTGCCAGCAGCTTGTACGGCACCGGGGAGCTGTTTTTT. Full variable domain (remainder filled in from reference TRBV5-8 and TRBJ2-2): EAGVTQSPTHLIKTRGQQATLRCSPISGHTSVYWYQQALGLGLQFLLWYDEGEERNRGNFPPRFSGRQFPNYSSELNVNALELEDSALYLCASSLYGTGELFFGEGSRLTVL.

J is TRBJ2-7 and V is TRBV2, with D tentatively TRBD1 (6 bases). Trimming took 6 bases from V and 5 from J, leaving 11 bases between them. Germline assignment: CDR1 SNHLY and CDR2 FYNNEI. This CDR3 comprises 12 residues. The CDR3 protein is CASRKGVDEQYF. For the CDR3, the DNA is TGTGCCAGCAGGAAGGGGGTCGACGAGCAGTACTTC.

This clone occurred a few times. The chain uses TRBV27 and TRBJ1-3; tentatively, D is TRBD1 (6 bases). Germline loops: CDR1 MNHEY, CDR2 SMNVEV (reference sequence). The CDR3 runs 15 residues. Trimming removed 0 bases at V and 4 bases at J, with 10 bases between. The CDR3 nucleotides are TGTGCCAGCAGTTTATCGGGGGGGCTCGGAAACACCATATATTTT. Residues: CASSLSGGLGNTIYF.

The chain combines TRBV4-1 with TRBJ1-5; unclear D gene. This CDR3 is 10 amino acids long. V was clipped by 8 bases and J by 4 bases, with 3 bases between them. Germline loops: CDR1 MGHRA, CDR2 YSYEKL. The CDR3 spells CASPNQPQHF. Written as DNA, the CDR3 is TGCGCCAGCCCTAATCAGCCCCAGCATTTT.

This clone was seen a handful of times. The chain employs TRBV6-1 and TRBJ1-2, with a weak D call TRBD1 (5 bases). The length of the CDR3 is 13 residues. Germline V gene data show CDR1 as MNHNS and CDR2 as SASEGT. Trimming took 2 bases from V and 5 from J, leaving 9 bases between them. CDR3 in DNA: TGTGCCAGCAGTGAATGGGGGGGGTATGGCTACACCTTC. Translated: CASSEWGGYGYTF.

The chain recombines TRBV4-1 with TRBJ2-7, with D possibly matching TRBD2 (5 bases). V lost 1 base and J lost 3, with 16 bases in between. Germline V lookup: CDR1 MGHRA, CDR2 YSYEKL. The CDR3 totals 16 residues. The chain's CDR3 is CASSQGEGINYYEQYF. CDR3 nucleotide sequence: TGCGCCAGCAGCCAAGGTGAGGGAATCAACTACTACGAGCAGTACTTC.

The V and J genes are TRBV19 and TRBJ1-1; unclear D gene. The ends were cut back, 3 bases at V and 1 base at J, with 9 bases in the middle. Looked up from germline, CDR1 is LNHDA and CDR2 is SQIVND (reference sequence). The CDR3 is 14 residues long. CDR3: CASSIFGENTEAFF. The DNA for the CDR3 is TGTGCCAGTAGTATTTTCGGGGAGAACACTGAAGCTTTCTTT.

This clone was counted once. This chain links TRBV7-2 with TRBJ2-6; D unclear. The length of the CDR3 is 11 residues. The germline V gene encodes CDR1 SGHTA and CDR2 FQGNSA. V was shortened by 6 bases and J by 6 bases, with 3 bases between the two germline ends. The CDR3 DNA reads TGTGCCAGCAGGGCGGCCAACGTCCTGACTTTC. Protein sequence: CASRAANVLTF. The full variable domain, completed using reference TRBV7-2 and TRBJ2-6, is GAGVSQSPSNKVTEKGKDVELRCDPISGHTALYWYRQSLGQGLEFLIYFQGNSAPDKSGLPSDRFSAERTGGSVSTLTIQRTQQEDSAVYLCASRAANVLTFGAGSRLTVL.